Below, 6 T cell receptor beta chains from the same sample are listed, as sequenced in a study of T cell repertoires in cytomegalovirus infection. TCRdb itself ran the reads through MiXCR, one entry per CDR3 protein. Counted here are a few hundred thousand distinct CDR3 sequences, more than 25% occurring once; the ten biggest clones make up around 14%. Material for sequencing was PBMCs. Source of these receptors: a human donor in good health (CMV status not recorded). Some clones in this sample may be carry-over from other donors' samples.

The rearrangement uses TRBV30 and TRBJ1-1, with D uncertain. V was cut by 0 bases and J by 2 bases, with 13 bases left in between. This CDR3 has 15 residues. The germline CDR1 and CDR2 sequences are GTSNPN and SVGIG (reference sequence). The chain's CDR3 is CAWSVLLGSNTEAFF. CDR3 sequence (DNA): TGTGCCTGGAGTGTCTTATTAGGATCCAACACTGAAGCTTTCTTT.

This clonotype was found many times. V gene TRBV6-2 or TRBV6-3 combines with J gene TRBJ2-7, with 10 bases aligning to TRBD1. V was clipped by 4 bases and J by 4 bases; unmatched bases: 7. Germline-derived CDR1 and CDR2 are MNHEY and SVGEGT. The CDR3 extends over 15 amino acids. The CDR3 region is CASSFRRTGGYEQYV. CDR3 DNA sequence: TGTGCCAGCAGTTTTCGTAGGACAGGGGGTTACGAGCAGTACGTC.

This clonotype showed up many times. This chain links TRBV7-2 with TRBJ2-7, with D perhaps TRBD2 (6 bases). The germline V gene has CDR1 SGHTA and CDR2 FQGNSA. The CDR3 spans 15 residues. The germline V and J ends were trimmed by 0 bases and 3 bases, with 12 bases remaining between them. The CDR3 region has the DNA TGTGCCAGCAGCTTAGCGGTAGCTAGCGACTACGAGCAGTACGTC. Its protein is CASSLAVASDYEQYV.

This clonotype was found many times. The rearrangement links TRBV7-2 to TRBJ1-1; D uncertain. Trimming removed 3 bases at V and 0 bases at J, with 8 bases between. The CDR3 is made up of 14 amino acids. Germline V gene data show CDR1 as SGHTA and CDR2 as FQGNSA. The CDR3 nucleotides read TGTGCCAGCAGCTTGGACTCCATGAACACTGAAGCTTTCTTT. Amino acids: CASSLDSMNTEAFF.

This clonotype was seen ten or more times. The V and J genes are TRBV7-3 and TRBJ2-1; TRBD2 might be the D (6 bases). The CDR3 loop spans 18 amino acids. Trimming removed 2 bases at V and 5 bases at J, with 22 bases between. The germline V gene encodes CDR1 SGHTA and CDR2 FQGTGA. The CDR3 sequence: CASSLGQIARGLNNEQFF. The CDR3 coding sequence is TGTGCCAGCAGCTTAGGTCAAATCGCTAGGGGACTGAACAATGAGCAGTTCTTC.

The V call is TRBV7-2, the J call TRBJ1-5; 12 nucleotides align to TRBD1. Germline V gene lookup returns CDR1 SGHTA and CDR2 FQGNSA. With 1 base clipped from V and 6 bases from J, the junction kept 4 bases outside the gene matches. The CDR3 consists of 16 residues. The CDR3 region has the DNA TGTGCCAGCAGCTTAGGGGGGACAGGGGGCGGTCAGCCCCAGCATTTT. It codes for CASSLGGTGGGQPQHF.